These 5 T cell receptor beta chains originate from one sample sequenced in a study of identical twins' blood T cells. TCRdb redid the calling of the 5' RACE reads with MiXCR, one entry per CDR3 protein. The sample records a few hundred thousand distinct CDR3 sequences, 25% to 35% being singletons. The sequencing input was PBMCs. These TCRs come from a woman aged 18 to 55 in good health.

The chain combines TRBV10-3 with TRBJ2-2; TRBD1 is a possible D gene (6 bases). Between the trimmed V and J ends, which lost 0 bases and 4 bases, there was a span of 9 bases. Per the germline V gene, CDR1 is ENHRY and CDR2 is SYGVKD. The CDR3 runs to 15 residues. This CDR3 is CAISESTGFTGELFF. The CDR3 bases are TGTGCCATCAGTGAGTCAACAGGGTTCACCGGGGAGCTGTTTTTT.

The chain carries TRBV6-5 and TRBJ2-2, with D unresolved. This CDR3 contains 13 residues. CDR1 and CDR2 from the germline V gene are MNHEY and SVGAGI. The germline V and J ends were trimmed by 6 bases and 6 bases, with 11 bases remaining between them. The CDR3 DNA follows: TGTGCCAGCAGCCCCTCCTTTGCCGGGGAGCTGTTTTTT. Translating it yields CASSPSFAGELFF.

The chain has TRBV7-8 and TRBJ1-1, with D perhaps matching TRBD1 (5 bases). The germline gives CDR1 SGHVS, CDR2 FQNEAQ. The CDR3 is 15 amino acids. V was clipped by 3 bases and J by 0 bases, with 11 bases between them. The CDR3 sequence is CASSFSGRMNTEAFF. Written as DNA, the CDR3 is TGTGCCAGCAGCTTTTCGGGACGGATGAACACTGAAGCTTTCTTT.

This clonotype has only a few counts. V usage is TRBV7-9 and J usage is TRBJ1-1; 11 positions match TRBD1. The CDR3 length is 16 residues. CDR1 and CDR2 (germline): SEHNR, FQNEAQ (reference sequence). Trimming at V came to 1 base and at J to 3 bases, leaving 4 bases not matched to a gene. The CDR3 region has the DNA TGTGCCAGCAGCTTAGGCGGGACAGGGGGGTACACTGAAGCTTTCTTT. Its protein product is CASSLGGTGGYTEAFF. The whole variable domain, filled in from reference TRBV7-9 and TRBJ1-1, reads DTGVSQNPRHKITKRGQNVTFRCDPISEHNRLYWYRQTLGQGPEFLTYFQNEAQLEKSRLLSDRFSAERPKGSFSTLEIQRTEQGDSAMYLCASSLGGTGGYTEAFFGQGTRLTVV.

The chain uses TRBV28 and TRBJ2-6; D remains ambiguous. The CDR3 is 14 residues long. CDR1 is MDHEN, CDR2 SYDVKM, per germline. Trimming took 3 bases from V and 11 from J, leaving 14 bases between them. The CDR3 reads CASSFGPLVDVLTF. DNA for the CDR3: TGTGCCAGCAGTTTTGGGCCGCTCGTTGACGTCCTGACTTTC.